Detailed here is one TCR beta chain. No antigen is known for it. This sample was included in a study of OX40 agonist ivuxolimab in advanced cancers. Study overall: Prior therapy, whether anti-PD-1, anti-PD-L1 or anti-CTLA-4, was allowed, and approximately 37% had some.

The study's findings and limits: Part of the nonresponder group also had normalized T-cell clonal expansion that was low. Among the least clonally expanded were partial responders at 0.1-3.0 mg/kg. With doses of 0.1 to 3.0 mg/kg, CD4+ and CD8+ blood T cells had undergone clonal expansion by week 6.

Profiled with immunoSEQ multiplex PCR; TCRdb holds only in-frame clones, not every one. The table records some 130,000 clones, 90% of them present only once. The germline V gene encodes CDR1 LGHNA and CDR2 YSLEER. The V gene lost 4 bases and the J gene lost 0 bases, with 13 bases spanning the gap. The CDR3 has 16 residues. The material was CD4+ or CD8+ T cells sorted from blood, obtained in a trial of the OX40 agonist ivuxolimab. The chain has TRBV4-3 and TRBJ2-1; D call uncertain. The clonotype was recovered from an adult with an advanced solid tumor such as melanoma, head and neck, liver or kidney cancer. This chain's CDR3 is CASSRYGEISYNEQFF. The CDR3 DNA reads TGCGCCAGCAGCCGGTATGGGGAAATCTCCTACAATGAGCAGTTCTTC.